The table lists the clone carrying this TCR beta chain with a count of one. This entry comes from a study of cytomegalovirus exposure and HLA in healthy donors. The germline gives CDR1 MNHEY, CDR2 SMNVEV (reference sequence). V was pared by 8 bases and J by 0 bases, with 13 bases of the junction left unmatched. This CDR3 is 17 amino acids long. The PCR contained 60 Vbeta and 13 Jbeta primers. Measured with immunoSEQ multiplex PCR; TCRdb has only the in-frame clones, and not every one. The sample has about 100,000 clones, over 60% seen once; the top ten hold over 5%. Sequenced input: PBMCs. The chain is built from TRBV27 and TRBJ1-5; 7 nucleotides align to TRBD1. The source of this sequence is a female donor in good health and CMV-seropositive. Here the CDR3 DNA reads TGTGCCAGCCGCTCCGGGACAGCCCGATATAGCAATCAGCCCCAGCATTTT. It translates to CASRSGTARYSNQPQHF.